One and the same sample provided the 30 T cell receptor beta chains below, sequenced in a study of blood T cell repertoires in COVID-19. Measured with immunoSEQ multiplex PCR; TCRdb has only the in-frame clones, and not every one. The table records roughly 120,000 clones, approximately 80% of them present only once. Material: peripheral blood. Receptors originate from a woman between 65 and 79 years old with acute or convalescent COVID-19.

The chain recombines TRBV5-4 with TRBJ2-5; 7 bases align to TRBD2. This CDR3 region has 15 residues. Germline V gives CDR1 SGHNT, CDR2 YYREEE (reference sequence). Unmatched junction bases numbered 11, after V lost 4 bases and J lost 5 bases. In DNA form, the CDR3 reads TGTGCCAGCAGCCTACGACTAGCAGGCCAGGAGACCCAGTACTTC. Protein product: CASSLRLAGQETQYF.

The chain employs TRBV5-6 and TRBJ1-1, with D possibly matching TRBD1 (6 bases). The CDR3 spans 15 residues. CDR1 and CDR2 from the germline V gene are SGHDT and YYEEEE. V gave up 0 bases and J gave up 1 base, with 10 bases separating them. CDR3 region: CASSLAGAWNTEAFF. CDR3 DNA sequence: TGTGCCAGCAGCTTGGCAGGGGCATGGAACACTGAAGCTTTCTTT.

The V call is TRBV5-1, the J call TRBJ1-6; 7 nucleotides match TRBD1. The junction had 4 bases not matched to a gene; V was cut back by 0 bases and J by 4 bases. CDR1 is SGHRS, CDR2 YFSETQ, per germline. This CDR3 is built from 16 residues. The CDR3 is CASSLEGQQYNSPLHF. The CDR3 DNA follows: TGCGCCAGCAGCTTGGAGGGACAGCAATATAATTCACCCCTCCACTTT. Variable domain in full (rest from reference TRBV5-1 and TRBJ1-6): KAGVTQTPRYLIKTRGQQVTLSCSPISGHRSVSWYQQTPGQGLQFLFEYFSETQRNKGNFPGRFSGRQFSNSRSEMNVSTLELGDSALYLCASSLEGQQYNSPLHFGNGTRLTVT.

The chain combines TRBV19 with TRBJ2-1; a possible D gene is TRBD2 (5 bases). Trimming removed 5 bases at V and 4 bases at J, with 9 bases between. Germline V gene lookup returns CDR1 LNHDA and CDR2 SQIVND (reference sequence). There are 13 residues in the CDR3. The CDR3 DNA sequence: TGTGCCAGTAGTCTGAGGGTGTACAATGAGCAGTTCTTC. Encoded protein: CASSLRVYNEQFF.

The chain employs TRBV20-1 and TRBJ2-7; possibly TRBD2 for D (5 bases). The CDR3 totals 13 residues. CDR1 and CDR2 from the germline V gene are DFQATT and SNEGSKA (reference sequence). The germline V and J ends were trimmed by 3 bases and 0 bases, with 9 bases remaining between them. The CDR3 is CSASGGPSYEQYF. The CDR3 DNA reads TGCAGTGCTAGTGGCGGGCCCTCCTACGAGCAGTACTTC.

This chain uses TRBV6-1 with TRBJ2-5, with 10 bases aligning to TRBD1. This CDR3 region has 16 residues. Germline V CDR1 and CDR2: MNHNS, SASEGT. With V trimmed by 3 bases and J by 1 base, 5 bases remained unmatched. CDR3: CASSERDRGLQETQYF. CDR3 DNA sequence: TGTGCCAGCAGTGAGCGGGACAGGGGCCTCCAAGAGACCCAGTACTTC.

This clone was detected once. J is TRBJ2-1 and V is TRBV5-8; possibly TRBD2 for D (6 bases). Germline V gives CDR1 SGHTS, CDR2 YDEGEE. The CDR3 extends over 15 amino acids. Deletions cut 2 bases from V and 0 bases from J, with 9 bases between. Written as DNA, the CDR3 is TGTGCCAGCAGCTTTCGGGAGAGCTCCTACAATGAGCAGTTCTTC. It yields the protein CASSFRESSYNEQFF. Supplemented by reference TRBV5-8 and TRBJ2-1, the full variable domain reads EAGVTQSPTHLIKTRGQQATLRCSPISGHTSVYWYQQALGLGLQFLLWYDEGEERNRGNFPPRFSGRQFPNYSSELNVNALELEDSALYLCASSFRESSYNEQFFGPGTRLTVL.

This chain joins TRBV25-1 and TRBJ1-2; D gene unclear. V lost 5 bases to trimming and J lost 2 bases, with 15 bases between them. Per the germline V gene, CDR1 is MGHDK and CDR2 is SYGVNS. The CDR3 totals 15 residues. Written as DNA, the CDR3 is TGTGCCAGCAGTCTTACAGATTACCCAAACTATGGCTACACCTTC. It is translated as CASSLTDYPNYGYTF.

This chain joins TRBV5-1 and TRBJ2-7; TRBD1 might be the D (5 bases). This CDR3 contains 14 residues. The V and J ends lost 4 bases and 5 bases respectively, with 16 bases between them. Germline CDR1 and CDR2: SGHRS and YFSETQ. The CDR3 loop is CASSVAPQGNEQYF. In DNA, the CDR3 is TGCGCCAGCAGCGTGGCCCCTCAGGGTAACGAGCAGTACTTC.

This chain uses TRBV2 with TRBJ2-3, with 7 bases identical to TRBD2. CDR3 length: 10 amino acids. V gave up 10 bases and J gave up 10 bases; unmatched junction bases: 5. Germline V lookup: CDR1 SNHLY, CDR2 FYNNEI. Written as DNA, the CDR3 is TGTGCCACCCTAAGCGGGGCGCAGTATTTT. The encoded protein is CATLSGAQYF.

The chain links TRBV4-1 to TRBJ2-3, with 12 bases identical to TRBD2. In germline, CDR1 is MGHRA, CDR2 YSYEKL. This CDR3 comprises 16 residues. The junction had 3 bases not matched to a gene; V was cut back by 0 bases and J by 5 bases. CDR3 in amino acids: CASSQEASGGVDTQYF. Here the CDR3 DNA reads TGCGCCAGCAGCCAAGAGGCTAGCGGGGGGGTAGATACGCAGTATTTT.

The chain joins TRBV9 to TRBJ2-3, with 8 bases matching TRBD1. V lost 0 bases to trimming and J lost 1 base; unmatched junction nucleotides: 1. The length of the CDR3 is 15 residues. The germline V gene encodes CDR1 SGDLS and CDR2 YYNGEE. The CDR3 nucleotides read TGTGCCAGCAGCGTAGAGACAGGGGGCACAGATACGCAGTATTTT. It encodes CASSVETGGTDTQYF.

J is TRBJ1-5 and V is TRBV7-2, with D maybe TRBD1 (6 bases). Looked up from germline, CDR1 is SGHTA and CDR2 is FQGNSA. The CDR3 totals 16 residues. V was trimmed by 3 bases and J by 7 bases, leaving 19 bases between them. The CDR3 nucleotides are TGTGCCAGCAGCTTTTGGGGGGGGGCTCTTAGACAGCCCCAGCATTTT. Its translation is CASSFWGGALRQPQHF.

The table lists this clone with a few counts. CDR3 residues: CASSLQGTGVGTEAFF. The CDR3 DNA sequence: TGCGCCAGCAGCTTGCAAGGGACAGGGGTTGGCACTGAAGCTTTCTTT. The chain combines TRBV5-1 with TRBJ1-1; 10 bases align to TRBD1. The CDR3 covers 16 residues. Germline V gene data show CDR1 as SGHRS and CDR2 as YFSETQ. J gave up 4 bases and V 1 base, and 7 bases lay outside the gene matches. Full variable domain (rest looked up from reference TRBV5-1 and TRBJ1-1): KAGVTQTPRYLIKTRGQQVTLSCSPISGHRSVSWYQQTPGQGLQFLFEYFSETQRNKGNFPGRFSGRQFSNSRSEMNVSTLELGDSALYLCASSLQGTGVGTEAFFGQGTRLTVV.

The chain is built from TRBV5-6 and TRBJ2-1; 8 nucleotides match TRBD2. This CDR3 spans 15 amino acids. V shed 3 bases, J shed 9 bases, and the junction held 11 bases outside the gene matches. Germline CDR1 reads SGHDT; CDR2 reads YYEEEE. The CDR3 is CASSWAAAGEGEQFF. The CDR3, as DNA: TGTGCCAGCAGCTGGGCCGCAGCGGGAGAGGGTGAGCAGTTCTTC.

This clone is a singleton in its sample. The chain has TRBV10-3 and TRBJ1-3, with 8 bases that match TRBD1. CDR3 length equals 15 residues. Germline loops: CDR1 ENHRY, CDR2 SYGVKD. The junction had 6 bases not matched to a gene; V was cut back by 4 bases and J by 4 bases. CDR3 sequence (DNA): TGTGCCATCAGTGGAACAGGGGGGAAAGGAAACACCATATATTTT. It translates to CAISGTGGKGNTIYF.

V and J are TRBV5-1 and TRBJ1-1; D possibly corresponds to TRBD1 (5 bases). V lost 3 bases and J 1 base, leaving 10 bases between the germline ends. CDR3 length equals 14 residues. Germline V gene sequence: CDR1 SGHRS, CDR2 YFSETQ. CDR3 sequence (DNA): TGCGCCAGCAGCTACGGACAAAAGAACACTGAAGCTTTCTTT. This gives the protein CASSYGQKNTEAFF.

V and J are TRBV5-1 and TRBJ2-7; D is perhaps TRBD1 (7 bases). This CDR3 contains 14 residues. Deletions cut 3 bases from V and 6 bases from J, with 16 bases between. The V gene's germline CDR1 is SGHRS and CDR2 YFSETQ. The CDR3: CASSYSRQGGEQYF. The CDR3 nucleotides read TGCGCCAGCAGCTACAGTCGACAGGGAGGCGAGCAGTACTTC.

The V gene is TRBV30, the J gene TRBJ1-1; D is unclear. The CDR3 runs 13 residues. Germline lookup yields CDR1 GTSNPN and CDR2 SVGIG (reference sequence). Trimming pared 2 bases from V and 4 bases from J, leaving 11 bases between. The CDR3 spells CAWSREVGTEAFF. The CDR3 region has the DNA TGTGCCTGGAGTCGGGAGGTGGGCACTGAAGCTTTCTTT.

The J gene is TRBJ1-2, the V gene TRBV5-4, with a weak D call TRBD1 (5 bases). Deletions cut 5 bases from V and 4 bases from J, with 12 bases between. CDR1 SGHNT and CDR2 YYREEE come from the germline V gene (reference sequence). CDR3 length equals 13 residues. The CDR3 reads CASRDGGGYGYTF. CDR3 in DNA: TGTGCCAGCAGAGACGGGGGGGGCTATGGCTACACCTTC.

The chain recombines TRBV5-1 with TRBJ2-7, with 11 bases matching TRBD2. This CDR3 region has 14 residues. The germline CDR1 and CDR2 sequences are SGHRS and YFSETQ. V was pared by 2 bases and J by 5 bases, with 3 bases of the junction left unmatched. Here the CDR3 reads CASSFSGLADEQYF. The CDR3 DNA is TGCGCCAGCAGCTTCTCGGGACTAGCGGACGAGCAGTACTTC.

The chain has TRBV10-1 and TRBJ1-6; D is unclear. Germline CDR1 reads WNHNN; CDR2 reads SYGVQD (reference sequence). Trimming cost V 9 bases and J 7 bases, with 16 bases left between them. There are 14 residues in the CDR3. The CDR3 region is CASPGSHGNSPLHF. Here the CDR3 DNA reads TGCGCCAGTCCCGGGTCCCACGGGAATTCACCCCTCCACTTT.

CDR3 nucleotides: TGTGCCAGTAGAGCCCCCGGGGGGGGCGGAGGGGCCAACGTCCTGACTTTC. Translated: CASRAPGGGGGANVLTF. The gene calls are TRBV19 and TRBJ2-6, with 8 bases aligning to TRBD2. Per germline, CDR1 LNHDA and CDR2 SQIVND (reference sequence). The CDR3 extends over 17 amino acids. The ends lost 6 bases at V and 4 bases at J; junction bases unmatched: 11.

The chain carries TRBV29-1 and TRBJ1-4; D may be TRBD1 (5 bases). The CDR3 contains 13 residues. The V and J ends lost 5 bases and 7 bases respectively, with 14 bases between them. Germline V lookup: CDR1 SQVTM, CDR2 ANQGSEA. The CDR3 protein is CSVKTSGGEKLFF. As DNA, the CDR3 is TGCAGCGTTAAGACCTCCGGGGGTGAAAAACTGTTTTTT.

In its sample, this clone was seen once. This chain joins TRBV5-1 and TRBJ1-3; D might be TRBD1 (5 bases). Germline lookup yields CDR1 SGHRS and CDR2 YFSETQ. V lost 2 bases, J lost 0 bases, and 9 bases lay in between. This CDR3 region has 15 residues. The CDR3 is CASSLSQGSGNTIYF. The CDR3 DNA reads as TGCGCCAGCAGCTTAAGTCAGGGCTCTGGAAACACCATATATTTT.

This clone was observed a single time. As DNA, the CDR3 is TGTGCCAGCAGTCCCCCGGGACAGGTGGTTTCACCCCTCCACTTT. Its protein product is CASSPPGQVVSPLHF. The chain links TRBV28 to TRBJ1-6; 8 bases agree with TRBD1. Unmatched junction bases numbered 9, after V lost 5 bases and J lost 9 bases. From germline, CDR1 is MDHEN and CDR2 SYDVKM. There are 15 residues in the CDR3. Filled out from reference TRBV28 and TRBJ1-6, the complete variable domain reads DVKVTQSSRYLVKRTGEKVFLECVQDMDHENMFWYRQDPGLGLRLIYFSYDVKMKEKGDIPEGYSVSREKKERFSLILESASTNQTSMYLCASSPPGQVVSPLHFGNGTRLTVT.

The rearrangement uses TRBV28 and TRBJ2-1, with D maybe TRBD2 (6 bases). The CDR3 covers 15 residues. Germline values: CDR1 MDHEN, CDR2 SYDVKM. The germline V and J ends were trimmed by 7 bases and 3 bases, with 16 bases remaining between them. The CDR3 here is CASTRNVGGYNEQFF. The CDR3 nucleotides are TGTGCCAGCACCAGGAATGTCGGGGGCTACAATGAGCAGTTCTTC.

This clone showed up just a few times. CDR3 DNA: TGTGCCAGCAGTCCATGGGGCTCAGGGTCCTACGAGCAGTACTTC. It specifies CASSPWGSGSYEQYF. The chain recombines TRBV27 with TRBJ2-7; a possible D gene is TRBD1 (5 bases). V lost 5 bases, J lost 1 base, and 15 bases lay in between. The CDR3 sequence is 15 residues long. Germline CDR1 MNHEY, CDR2 SMNVEV (reference sequence).

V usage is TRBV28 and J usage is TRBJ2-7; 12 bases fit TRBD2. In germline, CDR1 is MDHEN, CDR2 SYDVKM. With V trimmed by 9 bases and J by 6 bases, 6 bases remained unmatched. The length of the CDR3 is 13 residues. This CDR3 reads CASLAGGSLEQYF. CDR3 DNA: TGTGCCAGTCTAGCGGGAGGGTCGCTCGAGCAGTACTTC.

The CDR3 coding sequence is TGCGCCAGCCGGACTAGCGGGGACACAGATACGCAGTATTTT. It translates to CASRTSGDTDTQYF. This chain uses TRBV5-1 with TRBJ2-3; 12 bases fit TRBD2. This CDR3 comprises 14 residues. The V and J ends lost 7 bases and 2 bases, in that order; junction bases with no gene match: 2. CDR1 and CDR2 (germline): SGHRS, YFSETQ.